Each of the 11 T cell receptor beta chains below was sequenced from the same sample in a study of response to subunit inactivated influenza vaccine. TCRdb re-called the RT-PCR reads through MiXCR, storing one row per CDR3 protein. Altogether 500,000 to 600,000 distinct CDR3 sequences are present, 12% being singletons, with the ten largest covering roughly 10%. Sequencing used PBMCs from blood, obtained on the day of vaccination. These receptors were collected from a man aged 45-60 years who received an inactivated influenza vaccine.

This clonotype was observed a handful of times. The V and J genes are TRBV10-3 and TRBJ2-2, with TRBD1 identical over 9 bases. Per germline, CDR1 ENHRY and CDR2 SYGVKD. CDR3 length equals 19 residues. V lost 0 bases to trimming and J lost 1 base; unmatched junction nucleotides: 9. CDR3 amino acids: CAISESILWTGENTGELFF. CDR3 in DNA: TGTGCCATCAGTGAGTCTATCCTTTGGACAGGGGAGAACACCGGGGAGCTGTTTTTT.

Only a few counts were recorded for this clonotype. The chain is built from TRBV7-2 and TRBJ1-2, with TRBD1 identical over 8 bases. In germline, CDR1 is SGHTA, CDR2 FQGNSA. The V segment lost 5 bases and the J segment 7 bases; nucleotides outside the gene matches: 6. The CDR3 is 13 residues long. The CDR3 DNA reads TGTGCCAGCAGCGGCGACAGGGGTCGTGGCTACACCTTC. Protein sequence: CASSGDRGRGYTF.

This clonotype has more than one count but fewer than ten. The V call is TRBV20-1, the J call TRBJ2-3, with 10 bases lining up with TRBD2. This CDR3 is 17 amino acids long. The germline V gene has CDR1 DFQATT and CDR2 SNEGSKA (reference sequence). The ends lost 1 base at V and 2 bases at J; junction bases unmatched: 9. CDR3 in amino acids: CSARGSGGFLNTDTQYF. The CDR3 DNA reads TGCAGTGCTAGAGGTAGCGGGGGGTTTCTTAACACAGATACGCAGTATTTT.

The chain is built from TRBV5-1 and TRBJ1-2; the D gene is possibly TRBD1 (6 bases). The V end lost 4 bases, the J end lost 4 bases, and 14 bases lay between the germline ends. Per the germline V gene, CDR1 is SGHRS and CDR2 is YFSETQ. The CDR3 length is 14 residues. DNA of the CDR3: TGCGCCAGCAGCCCGTTCCGGACAGCCTATGGCTACACCTTC. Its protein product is CASSPFRTAYGYTF.

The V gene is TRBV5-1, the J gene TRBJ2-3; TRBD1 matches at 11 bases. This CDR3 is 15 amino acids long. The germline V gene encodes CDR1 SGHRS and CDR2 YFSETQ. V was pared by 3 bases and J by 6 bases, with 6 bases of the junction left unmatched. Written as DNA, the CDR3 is TGCGCCAGCAGCTCCGGGACAGGGGGTATGGATACGCAGTATTTT. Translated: CASSSGTGGMDTQYF.

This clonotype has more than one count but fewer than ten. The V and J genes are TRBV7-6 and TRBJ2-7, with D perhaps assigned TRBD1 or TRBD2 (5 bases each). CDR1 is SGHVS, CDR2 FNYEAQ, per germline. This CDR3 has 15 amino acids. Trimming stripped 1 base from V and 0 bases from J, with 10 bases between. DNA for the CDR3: TGTGCCAGCAGCTTAGGGGACGGACACTCCTACGAGCAGTACTTC. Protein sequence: CASSLGDGHSYEQYF.

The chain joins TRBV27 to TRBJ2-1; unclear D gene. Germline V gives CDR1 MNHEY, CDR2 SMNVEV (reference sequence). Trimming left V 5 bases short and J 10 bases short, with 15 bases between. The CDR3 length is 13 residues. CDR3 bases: TGTGCCAGCAGTCAAAACTTAGCCTGGGAGCAGTTCTTC. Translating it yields CASSQNLAWEQFF.

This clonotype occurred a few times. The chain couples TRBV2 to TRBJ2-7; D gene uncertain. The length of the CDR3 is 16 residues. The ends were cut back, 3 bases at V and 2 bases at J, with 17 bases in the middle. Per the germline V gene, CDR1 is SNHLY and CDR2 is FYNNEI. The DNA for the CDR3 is TGTGCCAGCAGTGAGAATTACCGGTGGCCTACCTACGAGCAGTACTTC. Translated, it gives CASSENYRWPTYEQYF.

CDR3 DNA sequence: TGTGCCAGCTCCGAGACAGGACCGAACACCGGGGAGCTGTTTTTT. Its translation: CASSETGPNTGELFF. This chain links TRBV18 with TRBJ2-2, with D tentatively TRBD1 (6 bases). CDR1 is KGHSH and CDR2 is LQKENI in the germline V gene. The V end was cut by 6 bases, the J end by 0 bases, with 11 bases between. The CDR3 spans 15 residues.

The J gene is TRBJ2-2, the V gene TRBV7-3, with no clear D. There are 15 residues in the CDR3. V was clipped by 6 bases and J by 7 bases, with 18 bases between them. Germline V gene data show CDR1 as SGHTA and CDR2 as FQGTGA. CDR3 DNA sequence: TGTGCCAGCAGTTTCCAAAAGCCCTACGGCGGGGAGCTGTTTTTT. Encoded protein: CASSFQKPYGGELFF.

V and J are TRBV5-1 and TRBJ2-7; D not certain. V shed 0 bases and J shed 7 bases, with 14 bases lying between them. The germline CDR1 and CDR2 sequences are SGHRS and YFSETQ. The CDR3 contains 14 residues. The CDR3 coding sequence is TGCGCCAGCAGCTTGGGCCCCGGTTCAGTTGAGCAGTACTTC. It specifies CASSLGPGSVEQYF.